This section outlines one T cell receptor (beta chain) sequence together with its context. This sample was included in a study of CD8 T cells in Susac syndrome. Reverse transcription used roughly 0.45 to 1 ug RNA and random hexamers. TCRdb recomputed calls from the immunoSEQ multiplex PCR reads with MiXCR, one row per CDR3 protein. The sample contains roughly 200,000 distinct CDR3 sequences, over 90% of which appear only once. The sequenced material came from CD4+ T cells from PBMCs. This TCR was sampled from a human donor with multiple sclerosis.

DNA for the CDR3: TGTGCCAGCAGTTTTCCAGGGGGGAGTGAGCAGTTCTTC. This translates into CASSFPGGSEQFF. The V and J genes are TRBV27 and TRBJ2-1, with a possible D match to TRBD1 (7 bases). Trimming stripped 3 bases from V and 9 bases from J, with 12 bases between. CDR3 length: 13 residues. Germline-derived CDR1 and CDR2 are MNHEY and SMNVEV (reference sequence).